The T cell receptor beta chain described here comes from a study of T cell changes during pregnancy in multiple sclerosis. Germline values: CDR1 SEHNR, CDR2 FQNEAQ (reference sequence). This CDR3 is 16 amino acids long. The V gene lost 0 bases and the J gene lost 3 bases, with 12 bases spanning the gap. This table comes from immunoSEQ multiplex PCR, and its TCRdb copy is limited to in-frame clones, with some not included. The sample holds 35,000 to 45,000 clones; 88% are singletons and the top ten take roughly 4%. The rearrangement uses TRBV7-9 and TRBJ1-3, with a weak D call TRBD1 (6 bases). The material was CD8+ T cells from peripheral blood mononuclear cells, obtained in the first trimester of pregnancy. The sequence was collected from a female donor with multiple sclerosis, enrolled in a pregnancy study. In DNA form, the CDR3 reads TGTGCCAGCAGCTTAGCGGCTGGACAGATTGGAAACACCATATATTTT. This encodes CASSLAAGQIGNTIYF.